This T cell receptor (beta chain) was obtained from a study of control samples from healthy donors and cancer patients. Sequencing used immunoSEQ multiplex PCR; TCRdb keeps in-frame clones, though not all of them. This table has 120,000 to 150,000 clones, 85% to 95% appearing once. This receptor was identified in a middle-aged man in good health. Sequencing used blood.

CDR3 residues: CASSLQGDGETQYF. The CDR3 nucleotides are TGTGCCAGCAGCTTGCAGGGAGACGGGGAGACCCAGTACTTC. The J gene is TRBJ2-5, the V gene TRBV5-6; D assignment may be TRBD1 or TRBD2 (5 bases each). Germline loops: CDR1 SGHDT, CDR2 YYEEEE. The CDR3 has 14 amino acids. V lost 1 base, J lost 5 bases, and 12 bases lay in between.